The 9 T cell receptor beta chains given below trace back to one sample, sequenced in a study of blood T cell repertoires in COVID-19. TCRdb's table, derived via immunoSEQ multiplex PCR, lists solely in-frame clones and lacks some. The data show tens of thousands of clones, 70% to 90% seen once. The source material was peripheral blood. The receptors stem from a man aged 80 or over with acute or convalescent COVID-19.

As DNA, the CDR3 is TGTGCCAGCTGCCGTTCAGGGGGCACCTACGAGCAGTACTTC. Protein: CASCRSGGTYEQYF. V and J are TRBV6-2 or TRBV6-3 and TRBJ2-7, with 8 bases aligning to TRBD1. V lost 8 bases to trimming and J lost 2 bases; unmatched junction nucleotides: 8. CDR3 length: 14 amino acids. Looked up from germline, CDR1 is MNHEY and CDR2 is SVGEGT.

The chain employs TRBV11-1 and TRBJ2-2; the match to TRBD1 covers 8 bases. The V and J ends lost 7 bases and 6 bases, in that order; junction bases with no gene match: 10. CDR1 and CDR2 from the germline V gene are SGHAT and FQDESV (reference sequence). This CDR3 spans 15 amino acids. CDR3 loop: CASTLLRTGPGELFF. CDR3 in DNA: TGTGCCAGCACCCTGTTGAGGACAGGGCCCGGGGAGCTGTTTTTT. The whole variable domain, filled in from reference TRBV11-1 and TRBJ2-2, reads EAEVAQSPRYKITEKSQAVAFWCDPISGHATLYWYRQILGQGPELLVQFQDESVVDDSQLPKDRFSAERLKGVDSTLKIQPAELGDSAMYLCASTLLRTGPGELFFGEGSRLTVL.

The CDR3 loop is CASSLDRTGNTEAFF. CDR3 DNA: TGTGCCAGCTCACTAGATCGTACCGGGAACACTGAAGCTTTCTTT. The chain employs TRBV18 and TRBJ1-1; unclear D gene. Trimming pared 4 bases from V and 1 base from J, leaving 13 bases between. This CDR3 contains 15 residues. Germline V gives CDR1 KGHSH, CDR2 LQKENI.

The chain combines TRBV2 with TRBJ2-3; no clear D gene. The CDR3 covers 14 residues. CDR1 and CDR2 (germline): SNHLY, FYNNEI. Trimming pared 3 bases from V and 2 bases from J, leaving 9 bases between. The CDR3 is CASSEYRNTDTQYF. CDR3 in DNA: TGTGCCAGCAGTGAGTACAGAAACACAGATACGCAGTATTTT.

V usage is TRBV6-6 and J usage is TRBJ1-5, with D possibly TRBD1 on 5 matching bases. The germline V gene encodes CDR1 MNHNY and CDR2 SVGAGI (reference sequence). This CDR3 contains 15 residues. V was trimmed by 4 bases and J by 3 bases, leaving 13 bases between them. The CDR3 bases are TGTGCCAGCAGTTTAAGGAGACAGTACAATCAGCCCCAGCATTTT. Translating it yields CASSLRRQYNQPQHF.

The chain links TRBV27 to TRBJ1-5; tentatively, D is TRBD1 (6 bases). The germline V and J ends were trimmed by 4 bases and 4 bases, with 14 bases remaining between them. Germline assignment: CDR1 MNHEY and CDR2 SMNVEV (reference sequence). The length of the CDR3 is 15 residues. The CDR3 region has the DNA TGTGCCAGCAGTTCGGGACATGAGGGTAATCAGCCCCAGCATTTT. Its protein is CASSSGHEGNQPQHF.

This chain's CDR3 is CASSTRDRNNEQFF. The CDR3 DNA is TGTGCCAGTAGTACACGGGACAGGAACAATGAGCAGTTCTTC. The V and J genes are TRBV19 and TRBJ2-1, with 8 bases identical to TRBD1. This CDR3 contains 14 residues. With V trimmed by 4 bases and J by 5 bases, 4 bases remained unmatched. CDR1 and CDR2 (germline): LNHDA, SQIVND (reference sequence).

The DNA for the CDR3 is TGTGCCAGCAGCTTGACAACCGCGACCTATGGCTACACCTTC. Translation gives CASSLTTATYGYTF. V usage is TRBV9 and J usage is TRBJ1-2; the D is unclear. Germline lookup yields CDR1 SGDLS and CDR2 YYNGEE. V was trimmed by 4 bases and J by 4 bases, leaving 14 bases between them. CDR3 length equals 14 residues.

This chain joins TRBV5-4 and TRBJ2-2; 8 bases fit TRBD2. V lost 1 base and J lost 3; bases outside the gene matches: 5. CDR3 length: 16 amino acids. Germline V gene sequence: CDR1 SGHNT, CDR2 YYREEE (reference sequence). CDR3 sequence reads: CASSLPGGADTGELFF. The DNA for the CDR3 is TGTGCCAGCAGCTTGCCCGGGGGGGCCGACACCGGGGAGCTGTTTTTT.